The 24 T cell receptor beta chains presented below share a single source sample, sequenced in a study of cytomegalovirus exposure and HLA in healthy donors. Data came from immunoSEQ multiplex PCR; TCRdb stores just in-frame clones and leaves some out. Of around 150,000 clones in the sample, over 80% were seen once. Sequenced sample: PBMCs. Receptors were obtained from a man aged 25-45 years in good health and CMV-seropositive.

The chain links TRBV18 to TRBJ1-1; maybe TRBD1 (6 bases). The CDR3 has 14 residues. Looked up from germline, CDR1 is KGHSH and CDR2 is LQKENI. V dropped 3 bases and J dropped 0 bases, with 8 bases sitting between them. CDR3 sequence (DNA): TGTGCCAGCTCACCGGGGGCAGTGAACACTGAAGCTTTCTTT. Its protein product is CASSPGAVNTEAFF. The full variable domain, its missing parts supplied by reference TRBV18 and TRBJ1-1, is NAGVMQNPRHLVRRRGQEARLRCSPMKGHSHVYWYRQLPEEGLKFMVYLQKENIIDESGMPKERFSAEFPKEGPSILRIQQVVRGDSAAYFCASSPGAVNTEAFFGQGTRLTVV.

V usage is TRBV10-1 and J usage is TRBJ1-1, with no clear D. This CDR3 is 16 amino acids long. V shed 0 bases and J shed 2 bases, with 13 bases lying between them. CDR1 and CDR2 from the germline V gene are WNHNN and SYGVQD (reference sequence). CDR3 sequence (DNA): TGCGCCAGCAGTGAGTCTTCCCTGACGGGAAACACTGAAGCTTTCTTT. Amino acid sequence: CASSESSLTGNTEAFF.

To note about this clone: Other DNA sequences in this sample translate to the same CDR3. The chain is built from TRBV29-1 and TRBJ2-3; 13 nucleotides agree with TRBD2. Germline V gives CDR1 SQVTM, CDR2 ANQGSEA. This CDR3 contains 14 residues. Trimming at V came to 6 bases and at J to 4 bases, leaving 4 bases not matched to a gene. CDR3 coding DNA: TGCAGCGTGCGGGGACTAGCGGGGCCAGATACGCAGTATTTT. Protein sequence: CSVRGLAGPDTQYF.

J is TRBJ2-4 and V is TRBV2; the D gene is possibly TRBD1 (7 bases). This CDR3 has 16 residues. V dropped 5 bases and J dropped 6 bases, with 20 bases sitting between them. Germline lookup yields CDR1 SNHLY and CDR2 FYNNEI. The DNA for the CDR3 is TGTGCCAGCAGTACGCTACAGGGGTTGGGGGGAAACATTCAGTACTTC. Translated: CASSTLQGLGGNIQYF.

The CDR3 nucleotides read TGCGCCAGCAGCCAACCCCTTCGGGGGAACAGTGAAAAACTGTTTTTT. Encoded protein: CASSQPLRGNSEKLFF. The rearrangement joins TRBV4-1 to TRBJ1-4, with D possibly TRBD1 on 5 matching bases. V was clipped by 2 bases and J by 7 bases, with 17 bases between them. CDR1 is MGHRA, CDR2 YSYEKL, per germline. The CDR3 consists of 16 residues.

The chain employs TRBV5-4 and TRBJ2-5; TRBD1 matches at 8 bases. Germline CDR1 reads SGHNT; CDR2 reads YYREEE (reference sequence). The V segment lost 1 base and the J segment 5 bases; nucleotides outside the gene matches: 7. The CDR3 runs 15 residues. In DNA form, the CDR3 reads TGTGCCAGCAGCTTGACAGGGGGTGGTTTGGAGACCCAGTACTTC. It is translated as CASSLTGGGLETQYF.

Concerning this clone itself: In the same sample, other DNA sequences code for this CDR3. The chain recombines TRBV7-9 with TRBJ2-7; 11 bases agree with TRBD2. This CDR3 comprises 15 residues. With V trimmed by 5 bases and J by 2 bases, 5 bases remained unmatched. The germline CDR1 and CDR2 sequences are SEHNR and FQNEAQ (reference sequence). CDR3 amino acids: CASSPGTSGTYEQYF. The CDR3 nucleotides read TGTGCCAGCAGCCCAGGGACTAGCGGCACCTACGAGCAGTACTTC.

The chain recombines TRBV10-3 with TRBJ1-6; a weak D match, TRBD1 (5 bases). This CDR3 is built from 16 residues. Germline V CDR1 and CDR2: ENHRY, SYGVKD. V was pared by 4 bases and J by 8 bases, with 18 bases between. This CDR3 is CAISVSGHLGDSPLHF. The CDR3 bases are TGTGCCATCAGTGTCTCAGGGCATTTGGGTGATTCACCCCTCCACTTT.

The CDR3 sequence: CASSLDTNHGYTF. The CDR3 DNA is TGCGCCAGCAGCTTGGACACGAATCATGGCTACACCTTC. The chain is built from TRBV5-1 and TRBJ1-2; D gene uncertain. Germline V gene data show CDR1 as SGHRS and CDR2 as YFSETQ. V lost 0 bases to trimming and J lost 6 bases, with 9 bases between them. The CDR3 is 13 residues long.

This rearrangement joins TRBV15 to TRBJ1-4; the D gene is possibly TRBD1 (5 bases). Deletions cut 0 bases from V and 4 bases from J, with 9 bases between. CDR1 is LNHNV, CDR2 YYDKDF, per germline (reference sequence). The CDR3 totals 15 residues. CDR3 in amino acids: CATSRDKGNNEKLFF. The CDR3 coding sequence is TGTGCCACCAGCAGAGATAAGGGGAATAATGAAAAACTGTTTTTT.

For the CDR3, the DNA is TGTGCCAGCAGTTTCCTGGCGGGGGGGCCCTACGAGCAGTACTTC. Amino acids: CASSFLAGGPYEQYF. The chain employs TRBV6-6 and TRBJ2-7, with 9 bases matching TRBD2. V was clipped by 4 bases and J by 2 bases; unmatched bases: 6. This CDR3 contains 15 residues. The germline gives CDR1 MNHNY, CDR2 SVGAGI (reference sequence).

The chain carries TRBV18 and TRBJ2-7; 9 bases line up with TRBD1. The CDR3 runs 16 residues. CDR1 and CDR2 from the germline V gene are KGHSH and LQKENI. Unmatched junction bases numbered 9, after V lost 2 bases and J lost 4 bases. In DNA, the CDR3 is TGTGCCAGCTCACCATCAGGGACAGGGATAAGGTACGAGCAGTACTTC. This sequence encodes CASSPSGTGIRYEQYF. Full variable domain (outside the CDR3, taken from reference TRBV18 and TRBJ2-7): NAGVMQNPRHLVRRRGQEARLRCSPMKGHSHVYWYRQLPEEGLKFMVYLQKENIIDESGMPKERFSAEFPKEGPSILRIQQVVRGDSAAYFCASSPSGTGIRYEQYFGPGTRLTVT.

J is TRBJ2-1 and V is TRBV7-9, with TRBD1 as a possible D gene (5 bases). This CDR3 is built from 14 residues. CDR1 and CDR2 from the germline V gene are SEHNR and FQNEAQ (reference sequence). Trimming took off 5 bases at V and 7 bases at J, with 15 bases between the two ends. The CDR3 nucleotides are TGTGCCAGCAGCCGAGACCTCAGGGAAAATGAGCAGTTCTTC. Protein: CASSRDLRENEQFF.

This clone has only one observation. The chain carries TRBV19 and TRBJ2-7, with D possibly matching TRBD1 (5 bases). Trimming cost V 2 bases and J 4 bases, with 9 bases left between them. This CDR3 has 13 amino acids. CDR1 LNHDA and CDR2 SQIVND come from the germline V gene (reference sequence). CDR3 sequence (DNA): TGTGCCAGTAGTATACAGGGAAGGTACGAGCAGTACTTC. It yields the protein CASSIQGRYEQYF. Looking up the rest from reference TRBV19 and TRBJ2-7 gives the full variable domain: DGGITQSPKYLFRKEGQNVTLSCEQNLNHDAMYWYRQDPGQGLRLIYYSQIVNDFQKGDIAEGYSVSREKKESFPLTVTSAQKNPTAFYLCASSIQGRYEQYFGPGTRLTVT.

The chain joins TRBV29-1 to TRBJ2-3; a weak D match, TRBD2 (6 bases). CDR1 and CDR2 (germline): SQVTM, ANQGSEA. This CDR3 is 12 amino acids long. Trimming pared 6 bases from V and 6 bases from J, leaving 13 bases between. CDR3 sequence reads: CSVTGVRDTQYF. CDR3 nucleotides: TGCAGCGTGACGGGGGTTAGGGATACGCAGTATTTT.

The chain employs TRBV9 and TRBJ1-4; D is unresolved. The V and J ends lost 0 bases and 6 bases respectively, with 21 bases between them. Germline loops: CDR1 SGDLS, CDR2 YYNGEE. The CDR3 has 18 amino acids. The CDR3 bases are TGTGCCAGCAGCGTAGTGACCGGTGTGGGAGACCAGGATGAAAAACTGTTTTTT. Amino acids: CASSVVTGVGDQDEKLFF.

This sequence joins TRBV5-1 and TRBJ2-7; D may be TRBD2 (5 bases). V was pared by 5 bases and J by 3 bases, with 15 bases between. The CDR3 has 14 residues. CDR1 and CDR2 (germline): SGHRS, YFSETQ. CDR3 nucleotide sequence: TGCGCCAGCAGAGGTGGGAGCCCCAGCTACGAGCAGTACTTC. The encoded protein is CASRGGSPSYEQYF. Together with reference TRBV5-1 and TRBJ2-7, the CDR3 gives the full variable domain: KAGVTQTPRYLIKTRGQQVTLSCSPISGHRSVSWYQQTPGQGLQFLFEYFSETQRNKGNFPGRFSGRQFSNSRSEMNVSTLELGDSALYLCASRGGSPSYEQYFGPGTRLTVT.

The chain has TRBV6-1 and TRBJ2-1; 7 nucleotides match TRBD2. J gave up 0 bases and V 6 bases, and 5 bases lay outside the gene matches. Germline loops: CDR1 MNHNS, CDR2 SASEGT. The CDR3 is 15 residues long. The CDR3 loop reads CASRLSGVSYNEQFF. As DNA, the CDR3 is TGTGCCAGCAGATTAAGCGGGGTCTCCTACAATGAGCAGTTCTTC.

The chain links TRBV6-1 to TRBJ1-2, with 9 nucleotides matching TRBD1. The CDR3 consists of 21 residues. Trimming took 2 bases from V and 2 from J; bases not matched to a gene: 21. The V gene's germline CDR1 is MNHNS and CDR2 SASEGT. This CDR3 is CASSENPRDRARGQVNYGYTF. DNA of the CDR3: TGTGCCAGCAGTGAAAACCCCCGGGACAGGGCCAGGGGCCAGGTCAACTATGGCTACACCTTC.

The chain couples TRBV19 to TRBJ2-7; D is unresolved. This CDR3 is built from 12 residues. Germline values: CDR1 LNHDA, CDR2 SQIVND (reference sequence). V shed 0 bases and J shed 6 bases, with 6 bases lying between them. CDR3 sequence reads: CASSIDTGEQYF. The CDR3 DNA reads TGTGCCAGTAGTATAGATACGGGCGAGCAGTACTTC.

This clone was picked up one time. The rearrangement uses TRBV4-3 and TRBJ2-2; 9 nucleotides agree with TRBD1. V was pared by 1 base and J by 0 bases, with 3 bases of the junction left unmatched. The CDR3 is 17 residues long. Germline V gives CDR1 LGHNA, CDR2 YSLEER. The chain's CDR3 is CASSQGDRVPNTGELFF. DNA of the CDR3: TGCGCCAGCAGCCAAGGGGACAGGGTGCCGAACACCGGGGAGCTGTTTTTT.

The chain carries TRBV7-3 and TRBJ2-1; the match to TRBD2 covers 11 bases. CDR3 size: 17 residues. Unmatched junction bases numbered 9, after V lost 3 bases and J lost 5 bases. The germline CDR1 and CDR2 sequences are SGHTA and FQGTGA. This chain's CDR3 is CASSLGLAEPWDNEQFF. The CDR3 DNA reads TGTGCCAGCAGCTTGGGACTAGCGGAGCCGTGGGACAATGAGCAGTTCTTC.

The chain uses TRBV6-4 and TRBJ2-3; the D gene is possibly TRBD2 (5 bases). CDR1 is MRHNA, CDR2 SNTAGT, per germline. This CDR3 has 13 residues. The CDR3 sequence is CVRITSQADTQYF. CDR3 coding DNA: TGTGTCCGCATAACTAGTCAGGCAGATACGCAGTATTTT.

The V call is TRBV4-1, the J call TRBJ1-6; D is ambiguous. This CDR3 spans 19 amino acids. Germline values: CDR1 MGHRA, CDR2 YSYEKL. Trimming took 2 bases from V and 14 from J, leaving 31 bases between them. For the CDR3, the DNA is TGCGCCAGCAGCCAACCGGTTACAGCGTCGCGGAGGGCAGGCAGTGCCCTCCACTTT. This translates into CASSQPVTASRRAGSALHF.